Listed below are T cell receptor beta chains from one sample, sequenced in a study of T cell repertoires in cytomegalovirus infection. TCRdb re-called the reads through MiXCR, storing one row per CDR3 protein. The repertoire has approximately 500,000 distinct CDR3 sequences, more than 15% of them found once; the top ten carry 20% to 30%. The sample was CD8+ T cells from PBMCs. These receptors were collected from a human donor in good health (CMV status not recorded). Some clones in this sample may be carry-over from other donors' samples. Both conserved end residues are part of each CDR3. Fields, in order: CDR3 length, V gene, D gene, J gene, clone size, CDR3 protein, CDR3 DNA. A D gene is named only where the DNA matches it firmly. Size is omitted from some rows. Given values are once, few, many or a class for expanded clones.

CDR3 length: 14
V gene: TRBV18
D gene: NA
J gene: TRBJ2-2
clone size: few
CDR3 protein: CASSPVGLTGELFF
CDR3 DNA: TGTGCCAGCTCACCAGTCGGCCTCACCGGGGAGCTGTTTTTT

CDR3 length: 17
V gene: TRBV5-1
D gene: TRBD1
J gene: TRBJ2-3
clone size: many
CDR3 protein: CASSLHGTGGEEDTQYF
CDR3 DNA: TGCGCCAGCAGCTTGCATGGGACAGGGGGCGAAGAGGATACGCAGTATTTT

CDR3 length: 12
V gene: TRBV7-2
D gene: NA
J gene: TRBJ2-1
clone size: many
CDR3 protein: CASSLGASGQFF
CDR3 DNA: TGTGCCAGCAGCTTAGGGGCCAGCGGGCAGTTCTTC

CDR3 length: 13
V gene: TRBV6-6
D gene: NA
J gene: TRBJ1-1
clone size: few
CDR3 protein: CASKGTGNTEAFF
CDR3 DNA: TGTGCCAGCAAAGGGACGGGGAACACTGAAGCTTTCTTT

CDR3 length: 14
V gene: TRBV4-2
D gene: NA
J gene: TRBJ2-7
clone size: few
CDR3 protein: CASSQDLSNYEQYF
CDR3 DNA: TGTGCCAGCAGCCAAGATCTCAGTAACTACGAGCAGTACTTC

CDR3 length: 13
V gene: TRBV27
D gene: NA
J gene: TRBJ2-5
clone size: NA
CDR3 protein: CASGRDIQETQYF
CDR3 DNA: TGTGCCAGCGGAAGGGACATTCAAGAGACCCAGTACTTC

CDR3 length: 13
V gene: TRBV2
D gene: NA
J gene: TRBJ2-7
clone size: few
CDR3 protein: CASSFDRNYEQYF
CDR3 DNA: TGTGCCAGCAGTTTTGACAGGAACTACGAGCAGTACTTC

CDR3 length: 12
V gene: TRBV19
D gene: NA
J gene: TRBJ1-5
clone size: once
CDR3 protein: CAAGVWSQPQHF
CDR3 DNA: TGTGCCGCCGGGGTATGGAGTCAGCCCCAGCATTTT

CDR3 length: 16
V gene: TRBV7-9
D gene: NA
J gene: TRBJ2-6
clone size: many
CDR3 protein: CASIPVGPDGANVLTF
CDR3 DNA: TGTGCCAGCATCCCCGTAGGACCCGATGGGGCCAACGTCCTGACTTTC

CDR3 length: 17
V gene: TRBV27
D gene: TRBD1
J gene: TRBJ2-7
clone size: many
CDR3 protein: CASSPLDPGQGAYEQYF
CDR3 DNA: TGTGCCAGCAGTCCCTTAGACCCGGGACAGGGAGCCTACGAGCAGTACTTC

CDR3 length: 15
V gene: TRBV10-3
D gene: TRBD1
J gene: TRBJ2-7
clone size: few
CDR3 protein: CAISGDRGPSYEQYF
CDR3 DNA: TGTGCCATCAGTGGGGACAGGGGGCCCTCCTACGAGCAGTACTTC

CDR3 length: 12
V gene: TRBV30
D gene: NA
J gene: TRBJ1-6
clone size: NA
CDR3 protein: CAWRPEDSPLHF
CDR3 DNA: TGTGCCTGGAGGCCAGAGGATTCACCCCTCCACTTT

CDR3 length: 13
V gene: TRBV20-1
D gene: NA
J gene: TRBJ1-2
clone size: NA
CDR3 protein: CSARDAADYGYTF
CDR3 DNA: TGCAGTGCTAGAGATGCGGCAGACTATGGCTACACCTTC

CDR3 length: 19
V gene: TRBV19
D gene: NA
J gene: TRBJ1-3
clone size: few
CDR3 protein: CASKPQEDSVFHSGNTIYF
CDR3 DNA: TGTGCCAGTAAACCCCAGGAGGACAGCGTATTTCACTCTGGAAACACCATATATTTT

CDR3 length: 12
V gene: TRBV30
D gene: NA
J gene: TRBJ1-4
clone size: NA
CDR3 protein: CAWSVVGEKLFF
CDR3 DNA: TGTGCCTGGAGTGTTGTGGGAGAAAAACTGTTTTTT

CDR3 length: 13
V gene: TRBV2
D gene: TRBD1
J gene: TRBJ2-7
clone size: many
CDR3 protein: CASSGDRNYEQYF
CDR3 DNA: TGTGCCAGCAGTGGGGACAGAAACTACGAGCAGTACTTC

CDR3 length: 15
V gene: TRBV7-9
D gene: NA
J gene: TRBJ2-3
clone size: many
CDR3 protein: CASTPSRGAVHTQYF
CDR3 DNA: TGTGCCAGCACTCCGTCGCGGGGCGCCGTACATACGCAGTATTTT

CDR3 length: 16
V gene: TRBV6-5
D gene: NA
J gene: TRBJ2-1
clone size: few
CDR3 protein: CASSYSSGRSYNEQFF
CDR3 DNA: TGTGCCAGCAGTTACTCTTCGGGACGGTCCTACAATGAGCAGTTCTTC

CDR3 length: 13
V gene: TRBV6-2/TRBV6-3
D gene: NA
J gene: TRBJ1-5
clone size: NA
CDR3 protein: CASTRGGNQPQHF
CDR3 DNA: TGTGCCAGTACCCGCGGGGGGAATCAGCCCCAGCATTTT

CDR3 length: 16
V gene: TRBV5-3
D gene: NA
J gene: TRBJ2-2
clone size: NA
CDR3 protein: CARSFNSFANTGELFF
CDR3 DNA: TGTGCCAGAAGCTTTAACTCGTTCGCGAACACCGGGGAGCTGTTTTTT

CDR3 length: 12
V gene: TRBV7-9
D gene: NA
J gene: TRBJ2-3
clone size: many
CDR3 protein: CASSLAPDTQYF
CDR3 DNA: TGTGCCAGCAGCTTGGCCCCAGATACGCAGTATTTT

CDR3 length: 14
V gene: TRBV27
D gene: NA
J gene: TRBJ1-2
clone size: NA
CDR3 protein: CASSRDGSYGGYTF
CDR3 DNA: TGTGCCAGCAGTAGGGACGGATCCTATGGAGGCTACACCTTC

CDR3 length: 13
V gene: TRBV4-1
D gene: TRBD1
J gene: TRBJ1-2
clone size: few
CDR3 protein: CASSRGTAYGYTF
CDR3 DNA: TGCGCCAGCAGCCGCGGGACAGCCTATGGCTACACCTTC

CDR3 length: 18
V gene: TRBV5-6
D gene: NA
J gene: TRBJ1-5
clone size: few
CDR3 protein: CASSLGFSTNLGNQPQHF
CDR3 DNA: TGTGCCAGCAGCTTGGGGTTCTCAACAAATCTAGGCAATCAGCCCCAGCATTTT

CDR3 length: 17
V gene: TRBV20-1
D gene: TRBD2
J gene: TRBJ2-4
clone size: NA
CDR3 protein: CSARGRVAGGFRNIQYF
CDR3 DNA: TGCAGTGCTCGGGGGAGGGTAGCGGGAGGGTTCAGAAACATTCAGTACTTC

CDR3 length: 13
V gene: TRBV6-8
D gene: NA
J gene: TRBJ1-1
clone size: NA
CDR3 protein: CASRSNGNTEAFF
CDR3 DNA: TGTGCCAGCAGATCAAATGGGAACACTGAAGCTTTCTTT

CDR3 length: 16
V gene: TRBV7-3
D gene: NA
J gene: TRBJ1-6
clone size: many
CDR3 protein: CASSLTPDGSVSPLHF
CDR3 DNA: TGTGCCAGCAGCTTAACCCCCGACGGGTCCGTAAGTCCCCTCCACTTT

CDR3 length: 12
V gene: TRBV7-9
D gene: NA
J gene: TRBJ2-1
clone size: few
CDR3 protein: CASSIADNEQFF
CDR3 DNA: TGTGCCAGCAGCATCGCGGACAATGAGCAGTTCTTC

CDR3 length: 14
V gene: TRBV5-3
D gene: NA
J gene: TRBJ2-7
clone size: few
CDR3 protein: CASSLTVGYSGQYF
CDR3 DNA: TGTGCCAGCAGCTTAACGGTGGGTTATTCCGGGCAGTACTTC

CDR3 length: 14
V gene: TRBV7-8
D gene: NA
J gene: TRBJ2-7
clone size: many
CDR3 protein: CASSLGVGRYEQYF
CDR3 DNA: TGTGCCAGCAGCTTAGGCGTGGGACGATACGAGCAGTACTTC

CDR3 length: 16
V gene: TRBV7-6
D gene: TRBD1
J gene: TRBJ1-1
clone size: many
CDR3 protein: CASSPTGGRGHTEAFF
CDR3 DNA: TGTGCCAGCAGCCCCACCGGGGGCAGGGGGCACACTGAAGCTTTCTTT

CDR3 length: 15
V gene: TRBV5-4
D gene: NA
J gene: TRBJ2-5
clone size: NA
CDR3 protein: CASSLEIGGEETQYF
CDR3 DNA: TGTGCCAGCAGCTTGGAAATAGGGGGTGAAGAGACCCAGTACTTC

CDR3 length: 16
V gene: TRBV11-2
D gene: TRBD2
J gene: TRBJ2-3
clone size: many
CDR3 protein: CASSNSWREMTDTQYF
CDR3 DNA: TGTGCCAGCAGCAACTCGTGGCGGGAGATGACAGATACGCAGTATTTT

CDR3 length: 16
V gene: TRBV7-9
D gene: TRBD1
J gene: TRBJ1-6
clone size: NA
CDR3 protein: CASSPERQGGDSPLHF
CDR3 DNA: TGTGCCAGCAGCCCTGAGCGACAGGGTGGGGATTCACCCCTCCACTTT

CDR3 length: 16
V gene: TRBV11-2
D gene: TRBD2
J gene: TRBJ2-7
clone size: many
CDR3 protein: CASSPPGTRAYYEQYF
CDR3 DNA: TGTGCCAGCAGCCCTCCAGGGACTAGGGCCTACTACGAGCAGTACTTC